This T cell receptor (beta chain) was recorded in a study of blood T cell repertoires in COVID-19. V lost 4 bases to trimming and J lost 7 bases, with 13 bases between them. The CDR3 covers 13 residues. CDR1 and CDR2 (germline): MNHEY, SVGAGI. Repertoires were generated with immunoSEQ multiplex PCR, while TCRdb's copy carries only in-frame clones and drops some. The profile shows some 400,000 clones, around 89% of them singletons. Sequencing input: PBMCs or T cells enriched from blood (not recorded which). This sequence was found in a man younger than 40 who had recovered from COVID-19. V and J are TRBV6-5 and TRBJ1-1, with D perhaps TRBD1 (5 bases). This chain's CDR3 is CASSLGEVNEAFF. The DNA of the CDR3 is TGTGCCAGCAGTTTAGGGGAGGTGAATGAAGCTTTCTTT.